This T cell receptor beta chain was identified in a study of T-cell reconstitution after alpha-beta-depleted transplantation in children. Germline V gene lookup returns CDR1 SGHRS and CDR2 YFSETQ. Trimming pared 0 bases from V and 2 bases from J, leaving 11 bases between. The CDR3 runs to 15 residues. Unique molecular identifiers were built into the TCRbeta library. TCRdb re-called the PCR reads through MiXCR, storing one row per CDR3 protein. The data show roughly 500,000 distinct CDR3 sequences, approximately 30% seen once. This sequence joins TRBV5-1 and TRBJ1-2; no reliable D call. The starting material was PBMCs from the stem cell graft donor, obtained from the stem cell graft. This TCR derives from a human donor who donated a stem cell graft to a child with aplastic anemia. CDR3 loop: CASSLEARGNYGYTF. The CDR3 nucleotides are TGCGCCAGCAGCTTGGAGGCCAGAGGGAACTATGGCTACACCTTC.